This record concerns one TCR beta chain sequence. Its cognate antigen is unknown. The CDR3 length is 14 residues. Germline V CDR1 and CDR2: SGHTA, FQGTGA. V was shortened by 4 bases and J by 7 bases, with 16 bases between the two germline ends. The sample originates from a study of T cells in localized non-small cell lung cancer. Whole-study findings and limits: The study linked higher blood T cell density to longer overall survival. Within adjacent lung there appeared a median 57 of the top 100 tumor clones.

Generated by immunoSEQ multiplex PCR, the TCRdb table keeps only in-frame clones and is missing some. The sample consists of about 40,000 clones, around 86% of them appearing once. The clonotype comes from a man aged 40 to 70 with stage I lung adenocarcinoma. This chain joins TRBV7-3 and TRBJ1-1; possible D gene TRBD1, 5 bases. The sample in question was peripheral blood, obtained before any cancer treatment. The DNA of the CDR3 is TGTGCCAGCAGCTCCTCAGGGATTTTAGGTGAAGCTTTCTTT. Protein: CASSSSGILGEAFF.